This record concerns one TCR beta chain sequence. Its antigen is still unknown. The data originate from a study of cytomegalovirus exposure and HLA in healthy donors. At the level of the study: In a later analysis, the approximately 110 validation repertoires were reported to have used the same platform as the 600 to 700 first-cohort repertoires. Findings of the study overall: The tendency of first-cohort TCR clusters to co-occur in the 100 to 150 validation repertoires emerged from a later analysis. The study listed 150 to 200 cytomegalovirus-associated TCR beta chains.

The CDR3 runs 15 residues. V lost 3 bases to trimming and J lost 4 bases; unmatched junction nucleotides: 5. Germline V CDR1 and CDR2: SGHNT, YYREEE (reference sequence). Profiled with immunoSEQ multiplex PCR; TCRdb holds only in-frame clones, not every one. This sample has about 120,000 clones, with around 87% found just once. Donors came from a validation cohort of some 110 subjects, distinct from the first 666-subject cohort. The receptor's source is a woman younger than 35 in good health and CMV-seropositive. Sequencing used PBMCs. This sequence joins TRBV5-4 and TRBJ2-3; 10 positions agree with TRBD2. Written as DNA, the CDR3 is TGTGCCAGCAGCTCGCTAGCGGGAGTTTCAGATACGCAGTATTTT. It specifies CASSSLAGVSDTQYF.